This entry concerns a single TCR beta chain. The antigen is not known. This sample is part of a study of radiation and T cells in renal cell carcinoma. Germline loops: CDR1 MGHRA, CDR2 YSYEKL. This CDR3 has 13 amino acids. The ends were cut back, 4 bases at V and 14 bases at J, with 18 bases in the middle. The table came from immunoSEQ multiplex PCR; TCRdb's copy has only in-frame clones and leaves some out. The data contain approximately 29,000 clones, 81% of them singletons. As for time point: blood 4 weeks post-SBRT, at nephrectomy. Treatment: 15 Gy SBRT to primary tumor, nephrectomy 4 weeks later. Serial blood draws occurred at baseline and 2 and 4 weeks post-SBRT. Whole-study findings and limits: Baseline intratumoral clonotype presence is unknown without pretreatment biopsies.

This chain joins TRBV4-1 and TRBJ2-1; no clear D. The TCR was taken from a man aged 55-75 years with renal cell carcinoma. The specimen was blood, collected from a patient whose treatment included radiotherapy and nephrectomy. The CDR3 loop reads CASSPSPVQRKFF. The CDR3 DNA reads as TGCGCCAGCAGCCCCTCCCCCGTACAGCGAAAGTTCTTC.